This T cell receptor (beta chain) derives from a study of T cells expressing NK-cell markers. About the research overall: Sequencing of TCR beta repertoires drew on sorted CD3+CD56+NKG2C+, CD3+CD56+NKG2C- and CD3+CD56-NKG2C+ T cells. The eight sequenced donors comprised seven who were HCMV-seropositive and one who was seronegative. Whole-study findings and limits: Among several donors, these clonotypes also ranked first in the CD3+CD56-NKG2C+ fraction.

Regarding this clonotype: Its antigen is unknown.

Reprocessing the 5' RACE reads, TCRdb reports a single entry for every CDR3 protein and omits DNA. Seen in this sample are 4,500 to 7,000 distinct CDR3 sequences; the ten most common clones hold over 45%. Sequences were obtained from blood T cells: a sorted CD56 or NKG2C T cell subset, CD4+ or CD8+ T cells, or bulk PBMC T cells (not recorded which). The TCR comes from a man between 18 and 35 years old in good health.

CDR3: CASTVDEGLGTQYF. The rearrangement joins TRBV5-6 to TRBJ2-5; lacking DNA, the TRBD1 call made by TCRdb goes unchecked. Per germline, CDR1 SGHDT and CDR2 YYEEEE. The CDR3 covers 14 residues.